The clone carrying this T cell receptor beta chain has ten or more counts. The antigen is unknown. The CDR3 has 12 amino acids. Germline V gene sequence: CDR1 SNHLY, CDR2 FYNNEI. V dropped 3 bases and J dropped 6 bases, with 6 bases sitting between them. Unique molecular identifiers tagged the TCRbeta library. From the PCR reads, TCRdb called clonotypes with MiXCR, one entry per CDR3 protein. The sample carries approximately 110,000 distinct CDR3 sequences, 23% recorded once. This record belongs to a study of T-cell reconstitution after alpha-beta-depleted transplantation in children. Notes on the study in general: Some patients owed their high day-60 TCRbeta diversity to surviving recipient T cells and thymic progenitors.

This TCR derives from a male patient aged 2-15 years who had a stem cell transplant for chronic granulomatous disease, so the T cells may come from the graft donor. The V call is TRBV2, the J call TRBJ2-1, with D hard to call. This material consisted of PBMCs, mostly from graft donor cells, taken 180 days after TCRalphabeta/CD19-depleted stem cell transplant. This CDR3 is CASSETSNEQFF. The CDR3 DNA follows: TGTGCCAGCAGTGAGACAAGCAATGAGCAGTTCTTC.